This T cell receptor beta chain appears in the sequencing data of a study of T cell repertoires in cytomegalovirus infection. For the study at large: From public TCR beta signatures came an indication of both CMV infection and matching HLA type.

This clonotype came up a few times. The CDR3 covers 15 residues. Trimming took off 3 bases at V and 4 bases at J, with 16 bases between the two ends. Germline CDR1 and CDR2: SGHDT and YYEEEE. One entry per CDR3 protein results from TCRdb running MiXCR on the reads. The table lists some 300,000 distinct CDR3 sequences, around 9.1% of them singletons. The chain is built from TRBV5-6 and TRBJ1-1; D gene unclear. What was sequenced was PBMCs. The receptor comes from a human donor in good health (CMV status not recorded). Some clones in this sample may be carry-over from other donors' samples. CDR3 DNA sequence: TGTGCCAGCAGCTGGGGTGGGGTGGGGAGCACTGAAGCTTTCTTT. It codes for CASSWGGVGSTEAFF.